The 14 T cell receptor beta chains presented below share a single source sample, sequenced in a study of blood T cells in healthy people across ages. The authors ran a second PCR of 7 to 11 cycles using a sample-barcoded 5' primer and a J-beta primer mix. TCRdb fed the 5' RACE reads into MiXCR, producing one record per CDR3 protein. Of over a million distinct CDR3 sequences in the sample, 35% to 45% were seen once. Material: blood. The receptor set was obtained from a woman aged 18-29 years in good health.

This clonotype was seen ten or more times. This rearrangement joins TRBV27 to TRBJ2-1, with 10 bases fitting TRBD2. This CDR3 is 15 amino acids long. The V and J ends lost 5 bases and 2 bases, in that order; junction bases with no gene match: 3. The germline V gene encodes CDR1 MNHEY and CDR2 SMNVEV (reference sequence). The chain's CDR3 is CASSASGGPYNEQFF. CDR3 DNA sequence: TGTGCCAGCAGTGCTAGCGGGGGTCCCTACAATGAGCAGTTCTTC.

The chain has TRBV12-3 or TRBV12-4 and TRBJ1-2; 7 bases fit TRBD1. V lost 6 bases, J lost 5 bases, and 9 bases stayed unmatched. This CDR3 has 14 residues. CDR3 in amino acids: CASRSTGSTYGYTF. CDR3 in DNA: TGTGCCAGCAGATCGACAGGGTCGACTTATGGCTACACCTTC.

This clonotype has at least ten counts. This chain joins TRBV12-3 or TRBV12-4 and TRBJ2-7, with D possibly being TRBD1 (5 bases). The CDR3 runs 12 residues. The V gene lost 2 bases and the J gene lost 6 bases, with 8 bases spanning the gap. CDR3: CASSLSGAEQYF. CDR3 DNA sequence: TGTGCCAGCAGTTTATCTGGGGCCGAGCAGTACTTC.

This chain's CDR3 is CASGTGLAGVYEQYF. For the CDR3, the DNA is TGTGCTAGTGGGACAGGACTAGCGGGGGTCTACGAGCAGTACTTC. The chain uses TRBV12-5 and TRBJ2-7; 13 bases map to TRBD2. Trimming at V came to 6 bases and at J to 3 bases, leaving 5 bases not matched to a gene. The CDR3 length is 15 residues. Germline CDR1 and CDR2: LGHNT and FRNRAP.

The chain couples TRBV20-1 to TRBJ2-4, with a possible D match to TRBD1 (6 bases). The DNA end lines up better with TRBJ2-7; the J call may be wrong. Germline V gene lookup returns CDR1 DFQATT and CDR2 SNEGSKA (reference sequence). The CDR3 runs 11 residues. The CDR3 protein is CRGDRNYEQYF. The CDR3 DNA reads TGCAGGGGTGACAGGAACTACGAGCAGTACTTC.

The chain recombines TRBV5-1 with TRBJ2-3; 11 nucleotides agree with TRBD2. Trimming cost V 0 bases and J 4 bases; bases outside gene matches: 7. CDR1 is SGHRS, CDR2 YFSETQ, per germline. The CDR3 runs to 17 residues. CDR3 sequence: CASSLELAGGQADTQYF. CDR3 coding DNA: TGCGCCAGCAGCTTGGAGTTAGCGGGGGGGCAGGCAGATACGCAGTATTTT. The full variable domain, in which reference TRBV5-1 and TRBJ2-3 provide the parts outside the CDR3, is KAGVTQTPRYLIKTRGQQVTLSCSPISGHRSVSWYQQTPGQGLQFLFEYFSETQRNKGNFPGRFSGRQFSNSRSEMNVSTLELGDSALYLCASSLELAGGQADTQYFGPGTRLTVL.

This clonotype was recorded once. V usage is TRBV29-1 and J usage is TRBJ2-5; no clear D. The ends were cut back, 2 bases at V and 11 bases at J, with 15 bases in the middle. The CDR3 is made up of 12 amino acids. Germline V CDR1 and CDR2: SQVTM, ANQGSEA. CDR3 sequence: CSVENLGNEQYF. The CDR3 DNA follows: TGCAGCGTTGAAAATTTGGGCAATGAGCAGTACTTC.

This sequence joins TRBV7-2 and TRBJ2-7, with 7 bases aligning to TRBD1. Per the germline V gene, CDR1 is SGHTA and CDR2 is FQGNSA. The J segment lost 1 base and the V segment lost 5 bases, leaving 5 bases of the junction unmatched. This CDR3 is built from 14 residues. The CDR3 region is CASSVDRVSYEQYF. The CDR3 DNA sequence: TGTGCCAGCAGCGTCGACAGGGTATCCTACGAGCAGTACTTC.

J is TRBJ2-7 and V is TRBV14; 7 bases are shared with TRBD1. This CDR3 contains 13 residues. Losses at the gene ends were 7 bases for V and 3 bases for J; bases not matched to a gene: 6. Germline lookup yields CDR1 SGHDN and CDR2 FVKESK. In nucleotides, the CDR3 is TGTGCCAGCATCTGGACAGGTGTCTACGAGCAGTACTTC. As protein: CASIWTGVYEQYF. The entire variable domain, with the rest obtained from reference TRBV14 and TRBJ2-7, is as follows: EAGVTQFPSHSVIEKGQTVTLRCDPISGHDNLYWYRRVMGKEIKFLLHFVKESKQDESGMPNNRFLAERTGGTYSTLKVQPAELEDSGVYFCASIWTGVYEQYFGPGTRLTVT.

J is TRBJ2-2 and V is TRBV7-3; 16 positions match TRBD2. From germline, CDR1 is SGHTA and CDR2 FQGTGA. This CDR3 comprises 21 residues. V shed 6 bases, J shed 2 bases, and the junction held 15 bases outside the gene matches. The CDR3, as DNA: TGTGCCAGCAGTTCCCCCGGGACTAGCGGGGGGGCCAGAGGCAACACCGGGGAGCTGTTTTTT. Translating it yields CASSSPGTSGGARGNTGELFF.

CDR3 residues: CASSQDGRDEQFF. The CDR3 DNA reads as TGCGCCAGCAGCCAAGATGGCAGGGATGAGCAGTTCTTC. V and J are TRBV4-1 and TRBJ2-1; perhaps TRBD1 as D (5 bases). Germline V gene sequence: CDR1 MGHRA, CDR2 YSYEKL. This CDR3 spans 13 amino acids. V was pared by 0 bases and J by 8 bases, with 8 bases between.

Concerning this clonotype: In this CDR3 the conserved last residue, phenylalanine or tryptophan, is missing, so a read error is likely. The chain employs TRBV6-1 and TRBJ2-3; weak D call: TRBD2 (5 bases). The CDR3 runs to 14 residues. V was trimmed by 6 bases and J by 6 bases, leaving 16 bases between them. Germline CDR1 and CDR2: MNHNS and SASEGT. This CDR3 reads CASRGGAEVDTQYV. CDR3 sequence (DNA): TGTGCCAGCAGAGGAGGAGCGGAGGTGGATACGCAGTATGTT.

The rearrangement joins TRBV6-5 to TRBJ2-3; TRBD1 is a possible D gene (7 bases). Germline values: CDR1 MNHEY, CDR2 SVGAGI. V shed 6 bases and J shed 3 bases, with 16 bases lying between them. The CDR3 runs 15 residues. The CDR3: CASRRAGQSTDTQYF. The CDR3 nucleotides read TGTGCCAGCAGGAGGGCGGGACAGAGTACAGATACGCAGTATTTT.

CDR3 coding DNA: TGTGCCAGCAGTTTAAGAGGGGGCGACTATGGCTACACCTTC. Amino acid sequence: CASSLRGGDYGYTF. This sequence joins TRBV12-3 or TRBV12-4 and TRBJ1-2, with 7 positions matching TRBD1. J was trimmed by 3 bases and V by 2 bases; bases with no gene match: 3. The CDR3 sequence is 14 residues long.